This TCR beta chain was sequenced during a study of shared clonotypes between healthy human individuals. At the level of the study: CD4 naive and CD4 memory each took three plates per donor, while CD8 naive took two and CD8 memory one.

The V gene lost 1 base and the J gene lost 0 bases, with 7 bases spanning the gap. The CDR3 covers 15 residues. The germline gives CDR1 LGHNA, CDR2 YNFKEQ. Profiling relied on immunoSEQ multiplex PCR, and the TCRdb table lists in-frame clones only, not all of them. The data show fewer than 850,000 clones, with about 90% seen just once and 30% to 40% held by the top ten. The donors, all of them Caucasian adults, lived in Nashville, Tennessee. Material: memory CD8+ T cells from PBMCs. Subset: CD45RO+ cells pooled with CCR7-negative TemRA cells. This sequence originates from a man between 18 and 29 years old in good health. Some clones in this sample may be carry-over from other donors' samples. The chain couples TRBV4-2 to TRBJ1-5; D is possibly TRBD1 (5 bases). CDR3 protein: CASSQGQHSNQPQHF. CDR3 nucleotide sequence: TGTGCCAGCAGCCAAGGACAGCATAGCAATCAGCCCCAGCATTTT.